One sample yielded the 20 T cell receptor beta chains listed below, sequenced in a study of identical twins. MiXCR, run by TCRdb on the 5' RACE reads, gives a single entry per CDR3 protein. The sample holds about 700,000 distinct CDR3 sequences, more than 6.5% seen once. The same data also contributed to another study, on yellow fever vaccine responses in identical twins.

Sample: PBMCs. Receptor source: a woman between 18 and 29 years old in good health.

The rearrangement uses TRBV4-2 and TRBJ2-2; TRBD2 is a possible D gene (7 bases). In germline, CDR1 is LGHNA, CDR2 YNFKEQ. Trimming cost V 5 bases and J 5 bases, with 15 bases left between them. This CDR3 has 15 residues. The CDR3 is CASSEGGGRTGELFF. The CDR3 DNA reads TGTGCCAGCAGCGAAGGGGGAGGGCGAACCGGGGAGCTGTTTTTT.

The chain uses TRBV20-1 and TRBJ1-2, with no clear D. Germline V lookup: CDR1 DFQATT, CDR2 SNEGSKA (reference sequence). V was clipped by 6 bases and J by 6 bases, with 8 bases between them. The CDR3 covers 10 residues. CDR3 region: CSAPTNGYTF. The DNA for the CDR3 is TGCAGTGCGCCGACCAATGGCTACACCTTC.

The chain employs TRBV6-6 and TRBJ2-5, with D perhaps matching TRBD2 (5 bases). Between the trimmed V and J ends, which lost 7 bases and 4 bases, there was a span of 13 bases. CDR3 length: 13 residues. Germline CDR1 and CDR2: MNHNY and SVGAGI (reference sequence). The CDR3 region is CASTPPGIETQYF. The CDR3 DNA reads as TGTGCCAGCACCCCCCCGGGGATAGAGACCCAGTACTTC.

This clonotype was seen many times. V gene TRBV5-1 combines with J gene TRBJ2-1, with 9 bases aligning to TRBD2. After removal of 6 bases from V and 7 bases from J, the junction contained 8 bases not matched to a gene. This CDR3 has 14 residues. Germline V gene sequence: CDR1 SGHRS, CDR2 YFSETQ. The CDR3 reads CASNYGTSPNEQFF. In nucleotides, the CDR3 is TGCGCCAGCAATTACGGGACTAGCCCAAATGAGCAGTTCTTC.

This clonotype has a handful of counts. The CDR3 loop is CAISERTKGDTQYF. CDR3 nucleotide sequence: TGTGCCATCAGTGAGCGGACCAAGGGAGATACGCAGTATTTT. The rearrangement uses TRBV10-3 and TRBJ2-3; unclear D gene. The CDR3 runs to 14 residues. Trimming took off 2 bases at V and 5 bases at J, with 11 bases between the two ends. Germline lookup yields CDR1 ENHRY and CDR2 SYGVKD.

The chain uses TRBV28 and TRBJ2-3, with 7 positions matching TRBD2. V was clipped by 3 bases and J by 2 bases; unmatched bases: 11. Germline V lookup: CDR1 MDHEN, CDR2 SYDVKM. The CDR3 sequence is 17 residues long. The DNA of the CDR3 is TGTGCCAGCAGTTTGGGATCCGGGACTAAACTCACAGATACGCAGTATTTT. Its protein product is CASSLGSGTKLTDTQYF.

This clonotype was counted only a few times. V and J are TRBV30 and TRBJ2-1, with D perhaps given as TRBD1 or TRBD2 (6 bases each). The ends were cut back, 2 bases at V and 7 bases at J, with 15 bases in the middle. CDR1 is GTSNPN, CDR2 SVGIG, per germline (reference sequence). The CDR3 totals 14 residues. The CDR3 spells CAWSPRGLGNEQFF. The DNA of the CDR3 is TGTGCCTGGAGTCCCCGGGGGCTGGGGAATGAGCAGTTCTTC.

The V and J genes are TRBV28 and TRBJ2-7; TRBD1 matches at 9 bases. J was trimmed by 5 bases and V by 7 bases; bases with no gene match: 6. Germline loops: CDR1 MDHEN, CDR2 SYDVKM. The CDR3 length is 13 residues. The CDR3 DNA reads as TGTGCCAGCACGATGACAGGGGGGAACGAGCAGTACTTC. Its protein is CASTMTGGNEQYF. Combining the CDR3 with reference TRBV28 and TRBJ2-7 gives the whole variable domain DVKVTQSSRYLVKRTGEKVFLECVQDMDHENMFWYRQDPGLGLRLIYFSYDVKMKEKGDIPEGYSVSREKKERFSLILESASTNQTSMYLCASTMTGGNEQYFGPGTRLTVT.

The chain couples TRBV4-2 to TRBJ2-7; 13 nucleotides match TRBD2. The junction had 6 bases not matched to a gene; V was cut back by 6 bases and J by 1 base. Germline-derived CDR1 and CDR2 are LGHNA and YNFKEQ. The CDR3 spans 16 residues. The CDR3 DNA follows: TGTGCCAGCAGTCAATGGGGACTAGCGGGATCCTACGAGCAGTACTTC. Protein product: CASSQWGLAGSYEQYF.

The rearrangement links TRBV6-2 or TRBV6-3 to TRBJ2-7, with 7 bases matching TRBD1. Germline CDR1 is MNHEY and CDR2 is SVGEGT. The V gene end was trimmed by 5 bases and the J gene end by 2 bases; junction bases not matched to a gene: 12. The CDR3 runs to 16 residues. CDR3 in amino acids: CASSQGPTGLTYEQYF. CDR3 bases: TGTGCCAGCAGTCAGGGGCCGACAGGGCTCACCTACGAGCAGTACTTC.

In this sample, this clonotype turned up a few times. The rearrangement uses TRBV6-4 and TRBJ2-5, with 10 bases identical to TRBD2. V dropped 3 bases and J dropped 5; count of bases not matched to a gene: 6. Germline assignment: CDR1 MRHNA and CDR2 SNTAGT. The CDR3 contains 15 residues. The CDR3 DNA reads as TGTGCCAGCAGTGAGCTAGCGGGAGCTTTGGAGACCCAGTACTTC. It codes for CASSELAGALETQYF.

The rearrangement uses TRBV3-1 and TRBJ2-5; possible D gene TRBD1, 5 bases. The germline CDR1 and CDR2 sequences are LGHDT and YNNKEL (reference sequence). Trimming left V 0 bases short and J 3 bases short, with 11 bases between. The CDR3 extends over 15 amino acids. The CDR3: CASSQEVTAEETQYF. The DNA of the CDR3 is TGTGCCAGCAGCCAAGAGGTGACAGCAGAAGAGACCCAGTACTTC.

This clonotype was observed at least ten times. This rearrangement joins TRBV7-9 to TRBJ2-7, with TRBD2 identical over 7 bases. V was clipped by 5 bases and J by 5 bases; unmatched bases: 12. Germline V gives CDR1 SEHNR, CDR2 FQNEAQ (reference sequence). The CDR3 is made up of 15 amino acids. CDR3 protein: CASSRDDKAGDEQYF. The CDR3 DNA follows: TGTGCCAGCAGCCGGGACGATAAGGCGGGGGACGAGCAGTACTTC.

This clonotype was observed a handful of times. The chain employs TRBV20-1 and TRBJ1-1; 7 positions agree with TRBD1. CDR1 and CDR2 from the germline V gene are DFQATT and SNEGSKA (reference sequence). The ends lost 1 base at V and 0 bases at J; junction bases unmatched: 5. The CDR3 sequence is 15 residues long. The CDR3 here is CSARGGTVMNTEAFF. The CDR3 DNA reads TGCAGTGCTAGAGGCGGGACAGTCATGAACACTGAAGCTTTCTTT.

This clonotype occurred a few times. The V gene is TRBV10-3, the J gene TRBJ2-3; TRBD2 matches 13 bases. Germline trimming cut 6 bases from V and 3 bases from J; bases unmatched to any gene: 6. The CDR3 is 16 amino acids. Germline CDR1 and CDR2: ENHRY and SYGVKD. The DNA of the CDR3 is TGTGCCATCAGGGACTTACTAGCGGGAGGGACAGATACGCAGTATTTT. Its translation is CAIRDLLAGGTDTQYF.

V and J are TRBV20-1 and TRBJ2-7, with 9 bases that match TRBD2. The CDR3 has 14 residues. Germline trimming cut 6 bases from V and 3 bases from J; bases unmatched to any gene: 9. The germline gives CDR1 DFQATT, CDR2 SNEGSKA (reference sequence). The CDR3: CSAELAGFRYEQYF. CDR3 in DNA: TGCAGTGCCGAGCTAGCGGGGTTCCGCTACGAGCAGTACTTC.

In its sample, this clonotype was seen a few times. This CDR3 reads CASSQPGTSGTGELFF. CDR3 sequence (DNA): TGCGCCAGCAGCCAACCTGGGACTAGCGGCACCGGGGAGCTGTTTTTT. V gene TRBV4-1 combines with J gene TRBJ2-2; 11 nucleotides agree with TRBD2. The CDR3 length is 16 residues. J lost 4 bases, V lost 2 bases, and 3 bases had no gene match. Germline V gene lookup returns CDR1 MGHRA and CDR2 YSYEKL.

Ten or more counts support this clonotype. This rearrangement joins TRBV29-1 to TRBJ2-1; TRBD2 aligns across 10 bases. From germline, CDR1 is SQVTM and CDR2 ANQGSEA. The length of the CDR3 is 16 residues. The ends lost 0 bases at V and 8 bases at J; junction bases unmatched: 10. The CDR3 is CSVEDWASGSWDEQFF. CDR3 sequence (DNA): TGCAGCGTTGAAGATTGGGCTAGCGGGAGCTGGGATGAGCAGTTCTTC.

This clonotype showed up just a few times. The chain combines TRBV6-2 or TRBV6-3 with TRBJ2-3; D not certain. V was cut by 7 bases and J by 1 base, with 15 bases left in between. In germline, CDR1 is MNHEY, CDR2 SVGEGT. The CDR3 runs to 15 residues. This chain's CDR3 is CASKAPDRRTDTQYF. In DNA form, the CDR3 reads TGTGCCAGCAAGGCCCCCGACCGGCGCACAGATACGCAGTATTTT.

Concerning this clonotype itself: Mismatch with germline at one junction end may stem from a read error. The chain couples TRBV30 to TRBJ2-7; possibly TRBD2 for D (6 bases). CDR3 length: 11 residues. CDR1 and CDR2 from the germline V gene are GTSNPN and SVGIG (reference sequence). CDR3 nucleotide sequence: TGTGCTGGAGTGTACGCTGGGGGGAGGCACTTC. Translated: CAGVYAGGRHF.